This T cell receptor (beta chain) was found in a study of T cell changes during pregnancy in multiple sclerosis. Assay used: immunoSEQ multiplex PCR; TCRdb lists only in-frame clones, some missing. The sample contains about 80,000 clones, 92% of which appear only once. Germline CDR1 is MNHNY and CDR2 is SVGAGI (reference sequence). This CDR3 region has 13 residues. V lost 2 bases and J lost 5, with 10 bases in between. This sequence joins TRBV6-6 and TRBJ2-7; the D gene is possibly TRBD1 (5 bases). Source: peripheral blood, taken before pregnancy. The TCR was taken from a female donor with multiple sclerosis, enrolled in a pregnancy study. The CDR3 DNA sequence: TGTGCCAGCAGTTACGGGCAGGGCCACGAGCAGTACTTC. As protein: CASSYGQGHEQYF.